This TCR beta chain was sequenced for a study of technical replicates of blood from a few donors. Libraries were prepared by immunoSEQ multiplex PCR; TCRdb keeps only in-frame clonotypes and omits some of them. The table has about 80,000 clones, less than 98% seen once. Germline V CDR1 and CDR2: SGHDT, YYEEEE. The CDR3 covers 15 residues. V shed 0 bases and J shed 6 bases, with 13 bases lying between them. The source material was T cells isolated from PBMCs. V is TRBV5-6 and J is TRBJ2-1, with a tentative D call TRBD2 (5 bases). The source of this sequence is a human donor in good health. CDR3 sequence: CASSLVGSEGNEQFF. The DNA for the CDR3 is TGTGCCAGCAGCTTGGTAGGGTCTGAGGGCAATGAGCAGTTCTTC.